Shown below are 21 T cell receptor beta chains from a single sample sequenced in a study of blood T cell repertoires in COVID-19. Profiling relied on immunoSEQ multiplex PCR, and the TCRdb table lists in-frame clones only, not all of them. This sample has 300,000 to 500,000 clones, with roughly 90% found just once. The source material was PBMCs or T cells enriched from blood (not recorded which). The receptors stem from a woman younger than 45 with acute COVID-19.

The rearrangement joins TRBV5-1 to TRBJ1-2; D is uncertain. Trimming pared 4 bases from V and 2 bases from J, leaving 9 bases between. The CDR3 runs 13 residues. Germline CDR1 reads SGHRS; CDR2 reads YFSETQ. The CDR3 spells CASSGRQNYGYTF. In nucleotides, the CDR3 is TGCGCCAGCAGCGGCAGACAAAACTATGGCTACACCTTC. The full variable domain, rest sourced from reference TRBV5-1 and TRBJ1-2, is KAGVTQTPRYLIKTRGQQVTLSCSPISGHRSVSWYQQTPGQGLQFLFEYFSETQRNKGNFPGRFSGRQFSNSRSEMNVSTLELGDSALYLCASSGRQNYGYTFGSGTRLTVV.

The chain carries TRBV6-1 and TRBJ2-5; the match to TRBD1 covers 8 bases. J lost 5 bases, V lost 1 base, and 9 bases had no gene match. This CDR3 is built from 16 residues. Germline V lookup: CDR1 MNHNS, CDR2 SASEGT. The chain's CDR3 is CASSEEATGGRETQYF. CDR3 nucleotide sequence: TGTGCCAGCAGTGAAGAAGCCACAGGGGGACGGGAGACCCAGTACTTC.

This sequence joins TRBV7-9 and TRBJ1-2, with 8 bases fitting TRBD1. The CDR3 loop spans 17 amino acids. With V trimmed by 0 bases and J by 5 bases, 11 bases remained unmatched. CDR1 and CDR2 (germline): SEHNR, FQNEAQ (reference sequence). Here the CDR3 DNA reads TGTGCCAGCAGCTTAGCATACTCGGCAGGGGGCGATTATGGCTACACCTTC. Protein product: CASSLAYSAGGDYGYTF.

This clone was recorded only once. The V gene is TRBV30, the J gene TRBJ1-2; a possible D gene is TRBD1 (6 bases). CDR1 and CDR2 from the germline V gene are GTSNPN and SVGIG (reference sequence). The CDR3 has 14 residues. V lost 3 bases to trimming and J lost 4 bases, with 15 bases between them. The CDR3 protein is CAWSQDSLSYGYTF. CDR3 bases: TGTGCCTGGAGCCAGGACAGCCTATCCTATGGCTACACCTTC.

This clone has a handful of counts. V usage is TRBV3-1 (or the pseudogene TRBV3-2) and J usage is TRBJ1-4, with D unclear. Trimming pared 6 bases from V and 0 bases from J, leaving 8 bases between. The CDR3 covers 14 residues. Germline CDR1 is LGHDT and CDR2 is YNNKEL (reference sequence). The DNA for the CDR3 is TGTGCCAGCAGGCGAACTGCAACTAATGAAAAACTGTTTTTT. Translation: CASRRTATNEKLFF.

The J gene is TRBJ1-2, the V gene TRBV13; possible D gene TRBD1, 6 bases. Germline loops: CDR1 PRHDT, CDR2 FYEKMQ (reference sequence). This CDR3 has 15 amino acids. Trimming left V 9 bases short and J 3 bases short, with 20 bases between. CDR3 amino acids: CASIGREGDHYGYTF. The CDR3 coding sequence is TGTGCCAGTATCGGCAGGGAGGGGGACCACTATGGCTACACCTTC.

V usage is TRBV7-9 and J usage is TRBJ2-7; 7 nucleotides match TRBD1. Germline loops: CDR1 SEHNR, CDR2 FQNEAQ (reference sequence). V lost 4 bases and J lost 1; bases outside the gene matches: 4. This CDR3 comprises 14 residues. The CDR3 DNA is TGTGCCAGCAGCTGGGACAGCCTTTCCTACGAGCAGTACTTC. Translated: CASSWDSLSYEQYF.

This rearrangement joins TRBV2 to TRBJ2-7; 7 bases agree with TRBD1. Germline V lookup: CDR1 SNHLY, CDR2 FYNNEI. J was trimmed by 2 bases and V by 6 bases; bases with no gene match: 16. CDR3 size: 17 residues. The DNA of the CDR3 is TGTGCCAGCAGGGAGCCCGTACGTAGGGACAGCACCTACGAGCAGTACTTC. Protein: CASREPVRRDSTYEQYF.

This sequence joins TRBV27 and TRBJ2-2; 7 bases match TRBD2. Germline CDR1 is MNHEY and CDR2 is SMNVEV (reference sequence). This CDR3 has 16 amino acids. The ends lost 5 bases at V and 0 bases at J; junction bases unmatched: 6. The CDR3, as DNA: TGTGCCAGCAGTCCCTATAGCGGGCCGAACACCGGGGAGCTGTTTTTT. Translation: CASSPYSGPNTGELFF.

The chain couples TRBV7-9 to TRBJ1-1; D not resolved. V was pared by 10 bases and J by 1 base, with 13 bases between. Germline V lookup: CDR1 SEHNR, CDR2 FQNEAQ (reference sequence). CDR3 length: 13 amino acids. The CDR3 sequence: CANSEVGNTEAFF. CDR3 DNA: TGTGCCAACTCGGAGGTGGGGAACACTGAAGCTTTCTTT.

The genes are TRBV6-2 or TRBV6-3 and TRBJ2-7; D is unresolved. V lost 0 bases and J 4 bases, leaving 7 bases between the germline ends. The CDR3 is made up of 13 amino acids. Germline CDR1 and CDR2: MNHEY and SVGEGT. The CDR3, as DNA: TGTGCCAGCAGTTACTCTGGCACGTACGAGCAGTACTTC. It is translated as CASSYSGTYEQYF.

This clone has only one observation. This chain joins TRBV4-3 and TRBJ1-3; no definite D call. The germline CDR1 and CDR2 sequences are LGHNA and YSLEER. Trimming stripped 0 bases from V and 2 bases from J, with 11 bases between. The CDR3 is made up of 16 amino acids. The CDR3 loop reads CASSQDPTGTGNTIYF. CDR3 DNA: TGCGCCAGCAGCCAAGACCCGACCGGGACTGGAAACACCATATATTTT.

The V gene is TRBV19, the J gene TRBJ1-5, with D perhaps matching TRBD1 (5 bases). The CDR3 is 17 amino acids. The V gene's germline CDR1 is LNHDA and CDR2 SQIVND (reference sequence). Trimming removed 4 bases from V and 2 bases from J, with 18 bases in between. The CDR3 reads CASSTRTGSAGNQPQHF. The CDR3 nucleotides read TGTGCCAGTAGTACTAGAACAGGATCTGCGGGCAATCAGCCCCAGCATTTT.

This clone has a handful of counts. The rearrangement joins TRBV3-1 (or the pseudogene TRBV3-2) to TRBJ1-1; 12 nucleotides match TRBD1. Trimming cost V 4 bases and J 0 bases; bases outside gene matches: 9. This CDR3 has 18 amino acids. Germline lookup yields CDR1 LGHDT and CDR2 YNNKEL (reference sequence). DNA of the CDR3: TGTGCCAGCAGCCGCGGGACAGGGGGCTCGGACATGAACACTGAAGCTTTCTTT. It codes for CASSRGTGGSDMNTEAFF.

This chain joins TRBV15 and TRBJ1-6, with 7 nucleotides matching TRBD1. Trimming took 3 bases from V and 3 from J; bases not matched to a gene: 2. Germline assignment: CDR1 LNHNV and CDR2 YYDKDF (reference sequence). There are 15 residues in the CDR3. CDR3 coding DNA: TGTGCCACCAGCAGTGACAGGGTCTATAATTCACCCCTCCACTTT. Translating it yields CATSSDRVYNSPLHF.

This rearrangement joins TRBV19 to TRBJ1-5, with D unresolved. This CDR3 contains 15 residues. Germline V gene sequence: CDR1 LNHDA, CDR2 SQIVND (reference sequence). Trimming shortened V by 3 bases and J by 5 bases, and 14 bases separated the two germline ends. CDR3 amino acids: CASSISHRGHQPQHF. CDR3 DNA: TGTGCCAGTAGTATTAGTCATAGAGGGCATCAGCCCCAGCATTTT.

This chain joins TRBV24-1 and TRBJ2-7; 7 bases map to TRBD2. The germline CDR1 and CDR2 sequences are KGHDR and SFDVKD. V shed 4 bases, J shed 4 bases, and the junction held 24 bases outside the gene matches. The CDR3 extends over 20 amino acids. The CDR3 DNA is TGTGCCACCAGTGACCATTGCGTAGGGACGGGGGGTCCCCCCCCTTACGAGCAGTACTTC. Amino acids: CATSDHCVGTGGPPPYEQYF.

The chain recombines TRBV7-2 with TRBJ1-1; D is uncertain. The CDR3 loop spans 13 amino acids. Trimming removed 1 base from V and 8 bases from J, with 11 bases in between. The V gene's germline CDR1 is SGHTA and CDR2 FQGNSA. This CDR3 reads CASSLVSHREAFF. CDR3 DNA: TGTGCCAGCAGCTTAGTTTCGCACAGAGAAGCTTTCTTT.

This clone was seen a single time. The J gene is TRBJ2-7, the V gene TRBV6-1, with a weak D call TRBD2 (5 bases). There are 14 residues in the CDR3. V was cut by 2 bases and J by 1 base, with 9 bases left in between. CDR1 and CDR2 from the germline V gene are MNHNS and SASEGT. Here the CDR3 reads CASSEKRPSYEQYF. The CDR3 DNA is TGTGCCAGCAGTGAAAAGCGGCCATCCTACGAGCAGTACTTC.

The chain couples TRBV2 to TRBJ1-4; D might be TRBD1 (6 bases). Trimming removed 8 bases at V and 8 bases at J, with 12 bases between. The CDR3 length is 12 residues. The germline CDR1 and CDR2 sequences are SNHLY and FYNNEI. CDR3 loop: CASRQGMEKLFF. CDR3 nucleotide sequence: TGTGCCAGCCGCCAGGGGATGGAAAAACTGTTTTTT.

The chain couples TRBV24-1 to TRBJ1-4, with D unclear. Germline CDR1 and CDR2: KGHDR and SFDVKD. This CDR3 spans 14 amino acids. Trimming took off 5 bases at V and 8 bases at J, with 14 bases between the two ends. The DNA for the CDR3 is TGTGCCACCAGTGCCCGAGGCCCTTGGGAAAAACTGTTTTTT. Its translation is CATSARGPWEKLFF.